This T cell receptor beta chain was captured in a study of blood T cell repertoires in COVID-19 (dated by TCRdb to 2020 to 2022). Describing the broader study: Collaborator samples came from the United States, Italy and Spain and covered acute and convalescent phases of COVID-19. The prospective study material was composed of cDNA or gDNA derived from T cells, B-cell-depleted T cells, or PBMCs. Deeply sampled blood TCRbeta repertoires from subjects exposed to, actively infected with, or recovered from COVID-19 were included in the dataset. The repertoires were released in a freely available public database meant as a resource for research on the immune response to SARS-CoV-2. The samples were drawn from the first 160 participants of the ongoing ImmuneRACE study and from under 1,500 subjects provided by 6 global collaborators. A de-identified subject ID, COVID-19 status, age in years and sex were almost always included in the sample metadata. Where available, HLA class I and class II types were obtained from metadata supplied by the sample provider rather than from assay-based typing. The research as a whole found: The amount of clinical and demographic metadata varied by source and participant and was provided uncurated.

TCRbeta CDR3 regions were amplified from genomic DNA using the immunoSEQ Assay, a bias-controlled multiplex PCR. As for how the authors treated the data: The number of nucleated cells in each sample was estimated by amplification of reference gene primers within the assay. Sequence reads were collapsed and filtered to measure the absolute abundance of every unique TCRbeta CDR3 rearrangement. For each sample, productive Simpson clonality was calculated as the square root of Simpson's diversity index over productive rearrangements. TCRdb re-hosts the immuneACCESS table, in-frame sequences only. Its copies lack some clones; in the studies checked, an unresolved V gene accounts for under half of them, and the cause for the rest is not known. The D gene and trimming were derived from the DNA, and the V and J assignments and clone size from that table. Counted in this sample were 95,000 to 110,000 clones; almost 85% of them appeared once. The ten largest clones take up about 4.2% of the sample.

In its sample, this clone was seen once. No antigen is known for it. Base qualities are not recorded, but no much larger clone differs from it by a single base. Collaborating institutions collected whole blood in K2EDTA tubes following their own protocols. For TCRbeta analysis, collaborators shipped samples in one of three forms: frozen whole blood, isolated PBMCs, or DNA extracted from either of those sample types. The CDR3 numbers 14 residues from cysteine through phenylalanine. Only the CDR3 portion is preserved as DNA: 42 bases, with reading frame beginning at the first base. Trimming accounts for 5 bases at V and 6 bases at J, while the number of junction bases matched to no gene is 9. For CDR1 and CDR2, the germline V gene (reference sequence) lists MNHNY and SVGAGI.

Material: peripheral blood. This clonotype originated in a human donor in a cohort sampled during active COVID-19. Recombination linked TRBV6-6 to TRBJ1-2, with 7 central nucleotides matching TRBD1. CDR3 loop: CASSPRQGWNGYTF. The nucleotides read TGTGCCAGCAGTCCCAGACAGGGATGGAATGGCTACACCTTC.